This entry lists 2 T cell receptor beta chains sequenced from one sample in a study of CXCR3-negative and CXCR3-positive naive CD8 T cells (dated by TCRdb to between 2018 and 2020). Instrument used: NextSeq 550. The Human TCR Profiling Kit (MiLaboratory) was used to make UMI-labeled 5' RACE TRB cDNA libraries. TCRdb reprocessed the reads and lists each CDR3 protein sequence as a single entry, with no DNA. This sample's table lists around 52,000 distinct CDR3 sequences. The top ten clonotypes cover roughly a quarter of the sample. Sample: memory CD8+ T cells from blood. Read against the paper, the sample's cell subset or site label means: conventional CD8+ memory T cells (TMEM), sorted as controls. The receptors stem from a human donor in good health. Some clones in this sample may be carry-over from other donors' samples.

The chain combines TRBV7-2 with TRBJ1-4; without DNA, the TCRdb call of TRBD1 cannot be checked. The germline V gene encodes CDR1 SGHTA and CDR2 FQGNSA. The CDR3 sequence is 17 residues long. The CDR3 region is CASSLWGQGSTNEKLFF.

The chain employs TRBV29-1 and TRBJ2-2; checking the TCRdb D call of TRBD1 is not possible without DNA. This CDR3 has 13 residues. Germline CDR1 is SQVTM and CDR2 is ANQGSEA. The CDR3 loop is CSAEQGATGELFF.